The 15 T cell receptor beta chains presented below share a single source sample, sequenced in a study of T-cell reconstitution after alpha-beta-depleted transplantation in children (dated by TCRdb to about 2016). The treatment or condition tag for this specimen amounts to: allogeneic hematopoietic cell transplantation with graft depleted of TCRalphabeta T cells and CD19 B cells. Libraries were made using PCR. Sequencing used an Illumina HiSeq 2500. Molecular barcoding was employed in the preparation of TCR libraries, with unique molecular identifiers being used to normalize TCRbeta repertoire quantification. The raw public reads went through TCRdb reprocessing: fastp at Q25, MiXCR clone calling, in-frame beta chains kept. Rows matching on CDR3 protein sequence are summarized as one entry with the most common DNA and genes. The sample data list about 500,000 distinct CDR3 sequences, and approximately 10% of these were observed just once. In total, the top ten clones hold 14% of the sample.

The sample was PBMCs, mostly from graft donor cells, taken 180 days after TCRalphabeta/CD19-depleted stem cell transplant. These receptors were taken from a female patient younger than 10 who had a stem cell transplant for aplastic anemia, so the T cells may come from the graft donor.

This clonotype was seen only a few times. The chain joins TRBV7-2 to TRBJ1-5, with 7 bases lining up with TRBD1. CDR1 is SGHTA and CDR2 is FQGNSA in the germline V gene. This CDR3 is 17 amino acids long. V dropped 1 base and J dropped 0; count of bases not matched to a gene: 6. CDR3 amino acids: CASSLVGTVYSNQPQHF. CDR3 coding DNA: TGTGCCAGCAGCTTAGTGGGGACAGTTTATAGCAATCAGCCCCAGCATTTT.

This chain uses TRBV29-1 with TRBJ2-2; D may be TRBD1 (6 bases). CDR1 SQVTM and CDR2 ANQGSEA come from the germline V gene. Between the trimmed V and J ends, which lost 5 bases and 3 bases, there was a span of 19 bases. This CDR3 is 16 amino acids long. The CDR3 sequence is CSVFPGQSRDTGELFF. CDR3 sequence (DNA): TGCAGCGTTTTCCCCGGACAGTCCCGAGACACCGGGGAGCTGTTTTTT.

This clonotype was seen more than once but under ten times. The V call is TRBV10-3, the J call TRBJ1-5; D unclear. This CDR3 has 14 amino acids. Germline assignment: CDR1 ENHRY and CDR2 SYGVKD. The V end was cut by 4 bases, the J end by 7 bases, with 14 bases between. CDR3 sequence (DNA): TGTGCCATCAGTGGCGGGCGGGAAGGGCAGCCCCAGCATTTT. This codes for CAISGGREGQPQHF.

This clonotype appeared a few times. The CDR3 sequence is CSALGWDGGSYEQYV. The CDR3 DNA sequence: TGCAGCGCCCTAGGTTGGGACGGGGGCTCCTACGAGCAGTACGTC. This chain uses TRBV29-1 with TRBJ2-7; D may be TRBD2 (6 bases). The CDR3 sequence is 15 residues long. Trimming left V 7 bases short and J 0 bases short, with 19 bases between. Germline CDR1 SQVTM, CDR2 ANQGSEA.

V and J are TRBV11-2 and TRBJ2-2; 12 positions agree with TRBD2. V dropped 5 bases and J dropped 4; count of bases not matched to a gene: 5. CDR3 length equals 16 residues. Germline V CDR1 and CDR2: SGHAT, FQNNGV. The CDR3 here is CASSHLAGGITGELFF. The DNA for the CDR3 is TGTGCCAGCAGCCATCTAGCGGGGGGGATCACCGGGGAGCTGTTTTTT.

V usage is TRBV12-3 or TRBV12-4 and J usage is TRBJ1-2; no firm D call. V lost 2 bases and J 7 bases, leaving 2 bases between the germline ends. This CDR3 contains 10 residues. The CDR3 nucleotides read TGTGCCAGCAGTTTAAGTGGCTACACCTTC. Translation gives CASSLSGYTF.

This clonotype was detected a few times. The genes are TRBV29-1 and TRBJ2-3; D may be TRBD1 (6 bases). The CDR3 covers 16 residues. Trimming stripped 6 bases from V and 0 bases from J, with 19 bases between. Germline V CDR1 and CDR2: SQVTM, ANQGSEA. CDR3 loop: CSVGHPTRVSTDTQYF. Written as DNA, the CDR3 is TGCAGCGTGGGACACCCCACGAGAGTTAGCACAGATACGCAGTATTTT.

The chain is built from TRBV20-1 and TRBJ2-7; D unclear. CDR3 length equals 16 residues. The germline V and J ends were trimmed by 0 bases and 6 bases, with 21 bases remaining between them. CDR1 and CDR2 from the germline V gene are DFQATT and SNEGSKA (reference sequence). The CDR3: CSARDSLGLVRFEQYF. The CDR3, as DNA: TGCAGTGCTAGAGATTCGCTAGGTCTAGTCAGGTTCGAGCAGTACTTC.

In its sample, this clonotype was seen a few times. The rearrangement joins TRBV19 to TRBJ2-4, with D perhaps given as TRBD1 or TRBD2 (5 bases each). The CDR3 is 16 amino acids. CDR1 and CDR2 (germline): LNHDA, SQIVND (reference sequence). V was trimmed by 3 bases and J by 3 bases, leaving 15 bases between them. The CDR3 here is CASSIGARMVKNIQYF. CDR3 bases: TGTGCCAGTAGTATCGGGGCTAGAATGGTCAAAAACATTCAGTACTTC.

The chain has TRBV10-3 and TRBJ2-3, with TRBD1 as a possible D gene (6 bases). The germline gives CDR1 ENHRY, CDR2 SYGVKD. CDR3 length equals 13 residues. V lost 6 bases to trimming and J lost 5 bases, with 12 bases between them. CDR3 coding DNA: TGTGCCATCAGCAGGACAGCCCTAGATACGCAGTATTTT. Residues: CAISRTALDTQYF.

The V and J genes are TRBV28 and TRBJ1-3; D is ambiguous. CDR3 size: 15 residues. CDR1 is MDHEN, CDR2 SYDVKM, per germline. V lost 5 bases, J lost 0 bases, and 11 bases lay in between. The CDR3 protein is CASSAPGGSGNTIYF. In DNA, the CDR3 is TGTGCCAGCAGTGCCCCGGGCGGCTCTGGAAACACCATATATTTT.

This clonotype has more than one count but fewer than ten. This chain uses TRBV5-6 with TRBJ2-3; either TRBD1 or TRBD2 may supply D (5 bases each). Trimming cost V 3 bases and J 6 bases, with 11 bases left between them. CDR1 and CDR2 (germline): SGHDT, YYEEEE. The CDR3 covers 13 residues. The CDR3 DNA follows: TGTGCCAGCAGCTCCGGGACGGGGGATACGCAGTATTTT. It encodes CASSSGTGDTQYF.

This chain links TRBV19 with TRBJ2-1; no clear D gene. This CDR3 contains 14 residues. Trimming removed 5 bases from V and 4 bases from J, with 12 bases in between. In germline, CDR1 is LNHDA, CDR2 SQIVND (reference sequence). The CDR3 bases are TGTGCCAGTAGTTTAACAGATGAATACAATGAGCAGTTCTTC. The encoded protein is CASSLTDEYNEQFF.

The chain uses TRBV11-3 and TRBJ2-3, with 12 bases matching TRBD2. The germline V gene encodes CDR1 SGHNT and CDR2 YENEEA. This CDR3 contains 16 residues. V dropped 8 bases and J dropped 2; count of bases not matched to a gene: 8. The CDR3 is CASGQTSGGLTDTQYF. In DNA, the CDR3 is TGTGCCAGCGGCCAGACTAGCGGGGGCCTCACAGATACGCAGTATTTT.

V is TRBV6-2 or TRBV6-3 and J is TRBJ2-1, with 12 bases lining up with TRBD1. Germline V lookup: CDR1 MNHEY, CDR2 SVGEGT. With V trimmed by 0 bases and J by 5 bases, 5 bases remained unmatched. The CDR3 extends over 17 amino acids. This CDR3 is CASSYSPGQGANNEQFF. CDR3 nucleotides: TGTGCCAGCAGTTACTCGCCGGGACAGGGGGCAAACAATGAGCAGTTCTTC.